This T cell receptor (beta chain) stems from a study of cytomegalovirus exposure and HLA in healthy donors. Whole-study results and caveats: The productive fraction for most TCR beta V segments was about 90% or about 30% in an earlier analysis. In a later analysis, compared with equally common non-associated chains, HLA-associated beta chains were more expanded.

60 Vbeta and 13 Jbeta primers were used in PCR. TCRdb's table, derived via immunoSEQ multiplex PCR, lists solely in-frame clones and lacks some. This sample has nearly 110,000 clones; 77% occur once, and the top ten carry approximately 4.2%. A remark on this clone: Its antigen is unidentified.

Those who donated were healthy bone marrow donors. From germline, CDR1 is GTSNPN and CDR2 SVGIG (reference sequence). This CDR3 contains 13 residues. The rearrangement joins TRBV30 to TRBJ2-5, with TRBD1 matching 8 bases. Judging by the DNA end, TRBJ2-7 fits better; the J call may be wrong. This clonotype originated in a male donor in good health and CMV-seronegative. Sequenced material: PBMCs. CDR3 bases: TGTGCCTGGGGACAGGGTCTCGTCTACGAGCAGTACTTC. It yields the protein CAWGQGLVYEQYF.